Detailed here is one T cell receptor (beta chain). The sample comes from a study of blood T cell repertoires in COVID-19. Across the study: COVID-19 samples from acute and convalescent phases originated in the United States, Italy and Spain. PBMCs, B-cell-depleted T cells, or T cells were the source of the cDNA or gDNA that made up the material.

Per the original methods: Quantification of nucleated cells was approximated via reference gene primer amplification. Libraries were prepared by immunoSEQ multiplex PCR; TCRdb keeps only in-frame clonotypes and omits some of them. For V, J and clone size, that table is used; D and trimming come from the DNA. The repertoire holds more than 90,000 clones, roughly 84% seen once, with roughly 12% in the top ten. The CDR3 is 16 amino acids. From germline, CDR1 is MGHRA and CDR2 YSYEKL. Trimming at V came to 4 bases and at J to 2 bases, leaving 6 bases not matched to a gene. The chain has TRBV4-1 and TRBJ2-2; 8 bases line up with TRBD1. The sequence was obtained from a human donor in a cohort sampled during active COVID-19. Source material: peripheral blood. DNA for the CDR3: TGCGCCAGCAGCCCACGGACAGGGTACAACACCGGGGAGCTGTTTTTT. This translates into CASSPRTGYNTGELFF.